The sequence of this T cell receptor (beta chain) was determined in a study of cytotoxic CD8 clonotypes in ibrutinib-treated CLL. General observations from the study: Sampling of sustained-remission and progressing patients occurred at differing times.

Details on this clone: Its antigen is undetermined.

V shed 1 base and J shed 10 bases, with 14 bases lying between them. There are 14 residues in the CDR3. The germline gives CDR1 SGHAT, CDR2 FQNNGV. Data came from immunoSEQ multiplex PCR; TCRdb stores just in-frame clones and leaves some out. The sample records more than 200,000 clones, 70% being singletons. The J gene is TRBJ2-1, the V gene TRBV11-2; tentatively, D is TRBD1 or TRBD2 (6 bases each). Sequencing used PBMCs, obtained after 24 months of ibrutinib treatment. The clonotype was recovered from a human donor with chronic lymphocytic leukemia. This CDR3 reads CASSLGGARREQFF. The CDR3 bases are TGTGCCAGCAGCTTAGGGGGGGCCCGCCGAGAGCAGTTCTTC.